The clone carrying this TCR beta chain counts as medium-sized. Antigen specificity is unknown. The entry originates in a study of vaccination and CD4 T cells after COVID-19. Across the whole study: Cells were stimulated with overlapping spike peptides from SARS-CoV-2, HCoV-NL63, HCoV-OC43 and HCoV-229E. A CEFX pool, an HIV-1 Nef pool, or no peptide went to control cultures.

The sample's treatment: roughly nine-day PBMC culture with coronavirus spike peptide pools or control peptides (ViraFEST assay). Before the COVID-19 pandemic (2011-2018), CD4+ T cells were obtained from the unexposed donor. TCRs were sequenced by ViraFEST after antigen-specific T cells had been expanded with peptide pools. Peptide pools at around 10 ug/ml stimulated about 1.8 million PBMCs per well with approximately 9.3 IU/ml IL-2. Cultured CD4+ T cell DNA underwent sequencing with the Oncomine TCR Beta short-read assay. It was cultured CD4+ T cells from which genomic DNA was extracted. Each CDR3 protein gets one entry after TCRdb re-called the PCR reads with MiXCR. Of 9,500 or so distinct CDR3 sequences listed, 35% were seen once; the top ten hold 6.5% to 8.5%. Trimming removed 5 bases from V and 4 bases from J, with 11 bases in between. The CDR3 has 12 amino acids. Germline assignment: CDR1 DFQATT and CDR2 SNEGSKA (reference sequence).

The TCR originated in a human donor in good health. Sequenced sample: CD4+ T cells from blood, cultured in vitro. This rearrangement joins TRBV20-1 to TRBJ1-2, with D possibly matching TRBD1 (5 bases). The CDR3: CSAPDSTYGYTF. CDR3 in DNA: TGCAGTGCTCCAGACAGCACCTATGGCTACACCTTC.